This TCR beta chain was retrieved from a study of cytomegalovirus exposure and HLA in healthy donors. Germline V lookup: CDR1 MGHRA, CDR2 YSYEKL. The CDR3 spans 15 residues. With 4 bases removed from V and 2 bases from J, the gap between germline ends came to 11 bases. Overall study findings and caveats: Accurate predictions that matched the HLA-A and HLA-B alleles of most subjects were reportedly made from TCR beta sequences.

It was with 60 Vbeta and 13 Jbeta primers that the PCR ran. In the original analysis: Roughly 11 million of the 60 million to 90 million unique TCR beta chains counted in a later analysis were shared. Profiling relied on immunoSEQ multiplex PCR, and the TCRdb table lists in-frame clones only, not all of them. The D gene and trimming were derived from the DNA, and the V and J assignments and clone size from that table. The table includes approximately 150,000 clones, almost 85% detected once. Samples came from healthy bone marrow donors. While unrecorded immune exposures were likely, the donors were nominally healthy when sampled. About this clone: As yet, its antigen is unknown.

This sequence was found in a woman aged 40 to 50 in good health and CMV-seronegative. The sample taken for sequencing was PBMCs. The chain links TRBV4-1 to TRBJ1-4; D gene uncertain. Here the CDR3 DNA reads TGCGCCAGCAGCCCCCACTGGGCCACTAATGAAAAACTGTTTTTT. Residues: CASSPHWATNEKLFF.